These 30 T cell receptor beta chains came from one sample sequenced in a study of control samples from healthy donors and cancer patients. Data came from immunoSEQ multiplex PCR; TCRdb stores just in-frame clones and leaves some out. The sample shows more than 95,000 clones, 80% to 95% of them seen only once. The sequencing input was PBMCs. These receptor sequences come from an elderly man with head and neck cancer.

V is TRBV5-1 and J is TRBJ1-2, with D perhaps TRBD1 (5 bases). V was trimmed by 0 bases and J by 8 bases, leaving 14 bases between them. Germline CDR1 reads SGHRS; CDR2 reads YFSETQ. CDR3 size: 14 residues. In nucleotides, the CDR3 is TGCGCCAGCAGCTTGGATCTAGGGGAGGGCGGCTACACCTTC. Translating gives CASSLDLGEGGYTF. Supplemented by reference TRBV5-1 and TRBJ1-2, the full variable domain reads KAGVTQTPRYLIKTRGQQVTLSCSPISGHRSVSWYQQTPGQGLQFLFEYFSETQRNKGNFPGRFSGRQFSNSRSEMNVSTLELGDSALYLCASSLDLGEGGYTFGSGTRLTVV.

This rearrangement joins TRBV19 to TRBJ1-2; no firm D call. The length of the CDR3 is 13 residues. Germline CDR1 LNHDA, CDR2 SQIVND (reference sequence). V was shortened by 0 bases and J by 2 bases, with 4 bases between the two germline ends. The DNA of the CDR3 is TGTGCCAGTAGTATAGAAGGGAACTATGGCTACACCTTC. It codes for CASSIEGNYGYTF.

The V and J genes are TRBV9 and TRBJ2-7; D gene uncertain. From germline, CDR1 is SGDLS and CDR2 YYNGEE. V gave up 1 base and J gave up 2 bases, with 1 base separating them. This CDR3 comprises 11 residues. Here the CDR3 DNA reads TGTGCCAGCAGCGTAACCTACGAGCAGTACTTC. Residues: CASSVTYEQYF.

V gene TRBV7-9 combines with J gene TRBJ2-2; D unresolved. The length of the CDR3 is 13 residues. Germline CDR1 is SEHNR and CDR2 is FQNEAQ (reference sequence). V gave up 0 bases and J gave up 7 bases, with 6 bases separating them. The DNA of the CDR3 is TGTGCCAGCAGCTTAGCCCTCTTCGGGGAGCTGTTTTTT. It specifies CASSLALFGELFF.

The J gene is TRBJ2-3, the V gene TRBV5-1; TRBD2 aligns across 7 bases. From germline, CDR1 is SGHRS and CDR2 YFSETQ. Trimming cost V 4 bases and J 2 bases; bases outside gene matches: 7. The CDR3 extends over 15 amino acids. CDR3 in DNA: TGCGCCAGCAGCACCTCTAGCGGACACACAGATACGCAGTATTTT. Translating it yields CASSTSSGHTDTQYF. The variable domain in full, with the rest retrieved from reference TRBV5-1 and TRBJ2-3, is KAGVTQTPRYLIKTRGQQVTLSCSPISGHRSVSWYQQTPGQGLQFLFEYFSETQRNKGNFPGRFSGRQFSNSRSEMNVSTLELGDSALYLCASSTSSGHTDTQYFGPGTRLTVL.

The chain employs TRBV7-8 and TRBJ2-1; D may be TRBD2 (6 bases). Germline V gene lookup returns CDR1 SGHVS and CDR2 FQNEAQ. V was trimmed by 5 bases and J by 10 bases, leaving 9 bases between them. This CDR3 is 11 amino acids long. The CDR3 DNA follows: TGTGCCAGCAGCCTCCGGGGGGAGCAGTTCTTC. It codes for CASSLRGEQFF. The variable domain in full, with the rest retrieved from reference TRBV7-8 and TRBJ2-1, is GAGVSQSPRYKVAKRGQDVALRCDPISGHVSLFWYQQALGQGPEFLTYFQNEAQLDKSGLPSDRFFAERPEGSVSTLKIQRTQQEDSAVYLCASSLRGEQFFGPGTRLTVL.

This clone was picked up one time. The chain recombines TRBV30 with TRBJ1-5, with 9 nucleotides matching TRBD1. The CDR3 has 14 residues. V gave up 3 bases and J gave up 6 bases; unmatched junction bases: 6. Germline lookup yields CDR1 GTSNPN and CDR2 SVGIG (reference sequence). CDR3 in amino acids: CAWSGDRVIQPQHF. CDR3 nucleotide sequence: TGTGCCTGGAGCGGGGACAGGGTTATTCAGCCCCAGCATTTT.

This chain uses TRBV7-9 with TRBJ2-1; D assignment may be TRBD1 or TRBD2 (5 bases each). In germline, CDR1 is SEHNR, CDR2 FQNEAQ (reference sequence). V shed 8 bases and J shed 8 bases, with 22 bases lying between them. This CDR3 has 15 residues. CDR3 loop: CASHRVVSRGDEQFF. CDR3 in DNA: TGTGCCAGCCATAGGGTCGTAAGTCGAGGGGATGAGCAGTTCTTC.

The genes are TRBV13 and TRBJ1-3; D is possibly TRBD1 (5 bases). V was clipped by 5 bases and J by 0 bases, with 14 bases between them. The CDR3 runs to 16 residues. Germline CDR1 PRHDT, CDR2 FYEKMQ (reference sequence). CDR3 bases: TGTGCCAGCAGCATGACCCGACAGCTCTCTGGAAACACCATATATTTT. This sequence encodes CASSMTRQLSGNTIYF.

The rearrangement joins TRBV9 to TRBJ2-4; D ambiguous. Germline assignment: CDR1 SGDLS and CDR2 YYNGEE. V lost 0 bases, J lost 0 bases, and 7 bases lay in between. CDR3 length: 15 amino acids. The CDR3 nucleotides are TGTGCCAGCAGCGTAGGCCCCCTAGCCAAAAACATTCAGTACTTC. Protein product: CASSVGPLAKNIQYF. Filled out from reference TRBV9 and TRBJ2-4, the complete variable domain reads DSGVTQTPKHLITATGQRVTLRCSPRSGDLSVYWYQQSLDQGLQFLIQYYNGEERAKGNILERFSAQQFPDLHSELNLSSLELGDSALYFCASSVGPLAKNIQYFGAGTRLSVL.

V and J are TRBV4-2 and TRBJ2-7, with D tentatively TRBD1 or TRBD2 (5 bases each). Looked up from germline, CDR1 is LGHNA and CDR2 is YNFKEQ. V was pared by 3 bases and J by 2 bases, with 17 bases between. This CDR3 comprises 16 residues. CDR3 loop: CASSQAIVGPTYEQYF. The DNA of the CDR3 is TGTGCCAGCAGCCAGGCCATAGTGGGACCCACCTACGAGCAGTACTTC.

The chain links TRBV5-1 to TRBJ2-3; tentative D call: TRBD1 (6 bases). The germline V and J ends were trimmed by 2 bases and 4 bases, with 11 bases remaining between them. There are 14 residues in the CDR3. CDR1 is SGHRS and CDR2 is YFSETQ in the germline V gene. CDR3 in DNA: TGCGCCAGCAGCTTACAGGGTTTCCCAGATACGCAGTATTTT. Translating it yields CASSLQGFPDTQYF.

The chain joins TRBV19 to TRBJ1-1; 10 bases are a match to TRBD1. V trimming: 7 bases; J trimming: 2 bases; junction bases outside the gene matches: 7. Germline-derived CDR1 and CDR2 are LNHDA and SQIVND (reference sequence). The CDR3 sequence is 15 residues long. The CDR3: CASTRDRGINTEAFF. In nucleotides, the CDR3 is TGTGCCAGTACCAGGGACAGGGGTATCAACACTGAAGCTTTCTTT.

V is TRBV5-4 and J is TRBJ2-1; TRBD2 matches 7 bases. V trimming: 5 bases; J trimming: 7 bases; junction bases outside the gene matches: 12. CDR1 and CDR2 from the germline V gene are SGHNT and YYREEE (reference sequence). The CDR3 is 15 amino acids. The DNA for the CDR3 is TGTGCCAGCAGAACCTACCGGGACTACAGGAATGAGCAGTTCTTC. Protein product: CASRTYRDYRNEQFF.

The gene calls are TRBV18 and TRBJ2-1; D remains unclear. Trimming removed 0 bases from V and 0 bases from J, with 9 bases in between. Germline V gives CDR1 KGHSH, CDR2 LQKENI. There are 16 residues in the CDR3. The CDR3 sequence is CASSPPKRFSYNEQFF. DNA of the CDR3: TGTGCCAGCTCACCACCAAAGCGTTTCTCCTACAATGAGCAGTTCTTC.

The genes are TRBV27 and TRBJ2-5; perhaps TRBD1 as D (5 bases). V lost 1 base, J lost 3 bases, and 9 bases lay in between. The germline V gene has CDR1 MNHEY and CDR2 SMNVEV (reference sequence). The CDR3 is 14 residues long. The CDR3 spells CASSLFQGEETQYF. CDR3 coding DNA: TGTGCCAGCAGTTTATTCCAAGGGGAAGAGACCCAGTACTTC.

The CDR3 is CAWNRAGLLNTEAFF. The CDR3 region has the DNA TGTGCCTGGAATCGGGCAGGGTTACTGAACACTGAAGCTTTCTTT. V and J are TRBV30 and TRBJ1-1; tentatively, D is TRBD1 (5 bases). The V gene lost 4 bases and the J gene lost 0 bases, with 15 bases spanning the gap. This CDR3 is 15 amino acids long. Germline V gene sequence: CDR1 GTSNPN, CDR2 SVGIG (reference sequence).

This clone was counted a few times. The J gene is TRBJ2-7, the V gene TRBV2, with TRBD2 matching 7 bases. The CDR3 contains 16 residues. J gave up 6 bases and V 1 base, and 12 bases lay outside the gene matches. CDR1 and CDR2 from the germline V gene are SNHLY and FYNNEI. The CDR3 spells CASSEEVRLASREQYF. In DNA form, the CDR3 reads TGTGCCAGCAGTGAAGAAGTAAGACTAGCATCCCGCGAGCAGTACTTC.

The chain combines TRBV24-1 with TRBJ2-1, with 9 bases that match TRBD1. The V gene's germline CDR1 is KGHDR and CDR2 SFDVKD. CDR3 size: 15 residues. V was clipped by 3 bases and J by 9 bases; unmatched bases: 8. The chain's CDR3 is CATSDPRTGEGEQFF. For the CDR3, the DNA is TGTGCCACCAGTGATCCGAGGACAGGGGAGGGTGAGCAGTTCTTC.

The rearrangement uses TRBV3-1 (or the pseudogene TRBV3-2) and TRBJ2-2; 7 nucleotides align to TRBD1. V lost 4 bases, J lost 8 bases, and 7 bases stayed unmatched. Per the germline V gene, CDR1 is LGHDT and CDR2 is YNNKEL (reference sequence). The CDR3 totals 14 residues. The CDR3 reads CASSPLRGLGELFF. CDR3 DNA: TGTGCCAGCAGCCCTTTAAGGGGGCTGGGGGAGCTGTTTTTT.

This chain connects TRBV7-9 to TRBJ2-5; D perhaps matches TRBD1 (6 bases). The CDR3 has 14 residues. V gave up 5 bases and J gave up 2 bases, with 12 bases separating them. Per germline, CDR1 SEHNR and CDR2 FQNEAQ (reference sequence). As DNA, the CDR3 is TGTGCCAGCAGCGGAGGCGGACAGCAAGAGACCCAGTACTTC. This codes for CASSGGGQQETQYF. The full variable domain, in which reference TRBV7-9 and TRBJ2-5 provide the parts outside the CDR3, is DTGVSQNPRHKITKRGQNVTFRCDPISEHNRLYWYRQTLGQGPEFLTYFQNEAQLEKSRLLSDRFSAERPKGSFSTLEIQRTEQGDSAMYLCASSGGGQQETQYFGPGTRLLVL.

The chain has TRBV5-1 and TRBJ1-1, with no clear D. V lost 4 bases to trimming and J lost 2 bases, with 9 bases between them. Germline CDR1 reads SGHRS; CDR2 reads YFSETQ. CDR3 length equals 13 residues. CDR3 in amino acids: CASSGERNTEAFF. CDR3 nucleotide sequence: TGCGCCAGCAGCGGGGAGAGAAACACTGAAGCTTTCTTT.

The chain is built from TRBV18 and TRBJ2-5; 9 positions match TRBD1. There are 15 residues in the CDR3. The germline V gene encodes CDR1 KGHSH and CDR2 LQKENI. With 2 bases clipped from V and 5 bases from J, the junction kept 6 bases outside the gene matches. CDR3 residues: CASSPETGGAETQYF. CDR3 DNA: TGTGCCAGCTCACCAGAGACAGGGGGTGCGGAGACCCAGTACTTC. The full variable domain, completed using reference TRBV18 and TRBJ2-5, is NAGVMQNPRHLVRRRGQEARLRCSPMKGHSHVYWYRQLPEEGLKFMVYLQKENIIDESGMPKERFSAEFPKEGPSILRIQQVVRGDSAAYFCASSPETGGAETQYFGPGTRLLVL.

The chain couples TRBV11-2 to TRBJ1-2; 9 nucleotides agree with TRBD1. Germline loops: CDR1 SGHAT, CDR2 FQNNGV. Trimming cost V 1 base and J 4 bases; bases outside gene matches: 7. This CDR3 has 16 amino acids. As DNA, the CDR3 is TGTGCCAGCAGCTTAGTGGGGGGACAGGGAGGCTATGGCTACACCTTC. Its protein product is CASSLVGGQGGYGYTF. Full variable domain (remainder filled in from reference TRBV11-2 and TRBJ1-2): EAGVAQSPRYKIIEKRQSVAFWCNPISGHATLYWYQQILGQGPKLLIQFQNNGVVDDSQLPKDRFSAERLKGVDSTLKIQPAKLEDSAVYLCASSLVGGQGGYGYTFGSGTRLTVV.

The V gene is TRBV15, the J gene TRBJ2-2; TRBD2 agrees at 9 bases. The V segment lost 0 bases and the J segment 1 base; nucleotides outside the gene matches: 0. In germline, CDR1 is LNHNV, CDR2 YYDKDF (reference sequence). The CDR3 runs to 16 residues. The CDR3 DNA reads TGTGCCACCAGCAGAGAACTAGCGGGGAACACCGGGGAGCTGTTTTTT. Translation: CATSRELAGNTGELFF.

This sequence joins TRBV2 and TRBJ2-7; D tentatively fits TRBD1 or TRBD2 (5 bases each). The CDR3 contains 13 residues. From germline, CDR1 is SNHLY and CDR2 FYNNEI. Trimming removed 6 bases from V and 4 bases from J, with 13 bases in between. In nucleotides, the CDR3 is TGTGCCAGCAGCCGGGACGCAGGGTACGAGCAGTACTTC. Translation: CASSRDAGYEQYF.

This chain connects TRBV7-8 to TRBJ2-2; D may be TRBD2 (5 bases). The CDR3 totals 14 residues. V was trimmed by 3 bases and J by 4 bases, leaving 9 bases between them. Germline values: CDR1 SGHVS, CDR2 FQNEAQ. CDR3 DNA: TGTGCCAGCAGCTTTACTAGGAGCACCGGGGAGCTGTTTTTT. This gives the protein CASSFTRSTGELFF.

V and J are TRBV7-8 and TRBJ2-7, with 9 bases aligning to TRBD1. Germline assignment: CDR1 SGHVS and CDR2 FQNEAQ. V shed 5 bases, J shed 1 base, and the junction held 6 bases outside the gene matches. The CDR3 length is 15 residues. The CDR3 region has the DNA TGTGCCAGCAGCCCCCGGGACAGGGTATCCTACGAGCAGTACTTC. Encoded protein: CASSPRDRVSYEQYF.

This clone was detected once. CDR3 region: CASSGHRDGDEKLFF. CDR3 nucleotide sequence: TGTGCCAGCAGCGGACACAGGGATGGGGATGAAAAACTGTTTTTT. The rearrangement joins TRBV9 to TRBJ1-4; D perhaps matches TRBD1 (6 bases). The V end lost 3 bases, the J end lost 6 bases, and 15 bases lay between the germline ends. Germline lookup yields CDR1 SGDLS and CDR2 YYNGEE. This CDR3 comprises 15 residues.

V usage is TRBV7-2 and J usage is TRBJ2-3; 8 bases align to TRBD2. Per germline, CDR1 SGHTA and CDR2 FQGNSA. V was pared by 2 bases and J by 1 base, with 5 bases of the junction left unmatched. The CDR3 covers 16 residues. This CDR3 is CASSLSGRGGTDTQYF. The CDR3 DNA follows: TGTGCCAGCAGCTTATCAGGGCGGGGGGGCACAGATACGCAGTATTTT.